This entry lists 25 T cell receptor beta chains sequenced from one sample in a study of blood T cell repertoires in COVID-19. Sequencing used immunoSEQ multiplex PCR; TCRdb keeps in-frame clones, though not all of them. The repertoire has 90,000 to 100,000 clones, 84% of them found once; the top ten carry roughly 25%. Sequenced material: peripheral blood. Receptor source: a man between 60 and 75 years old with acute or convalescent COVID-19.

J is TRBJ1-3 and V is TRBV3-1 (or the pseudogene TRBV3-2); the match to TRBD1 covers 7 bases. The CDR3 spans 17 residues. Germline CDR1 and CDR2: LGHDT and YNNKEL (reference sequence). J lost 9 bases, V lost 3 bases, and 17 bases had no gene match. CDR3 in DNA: TGTGCCAGCAGCCACGATCTCGAGGGCAGGGGGTTTAGCACCATATATTTT. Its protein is CASSHDLEGRGFSTIYF.

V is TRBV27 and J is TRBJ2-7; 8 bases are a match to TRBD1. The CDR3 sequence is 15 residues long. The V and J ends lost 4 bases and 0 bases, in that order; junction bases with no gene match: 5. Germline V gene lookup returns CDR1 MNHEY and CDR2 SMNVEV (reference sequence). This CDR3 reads CASSSTGTGSYEQYV. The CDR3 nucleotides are TGTGCCAGCAGTTCCACCGGGACAGGCTCCTACGAGCAGTACGTC.

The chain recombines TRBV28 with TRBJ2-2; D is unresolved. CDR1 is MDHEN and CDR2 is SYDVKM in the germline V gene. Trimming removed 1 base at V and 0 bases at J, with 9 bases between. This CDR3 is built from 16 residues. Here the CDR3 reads CASSLLAQPNTGELFF. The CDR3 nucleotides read TGTGCCAGCAGTTTATTGGCACAGCCGAACACCGGGGAGCTGTTTTTT.

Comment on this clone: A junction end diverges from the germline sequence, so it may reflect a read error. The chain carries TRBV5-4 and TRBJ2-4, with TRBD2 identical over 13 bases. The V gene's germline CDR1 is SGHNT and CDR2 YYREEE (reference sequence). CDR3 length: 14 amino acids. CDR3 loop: CATSLSHTSGGVSF. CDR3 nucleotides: TGTGCCACCTCACTTTCCCACACTAGCGGGGGGGTCAGCTTC.

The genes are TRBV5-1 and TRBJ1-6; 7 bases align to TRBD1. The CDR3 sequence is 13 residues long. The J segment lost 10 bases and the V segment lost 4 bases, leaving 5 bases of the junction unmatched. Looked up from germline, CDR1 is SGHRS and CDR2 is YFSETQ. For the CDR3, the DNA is TGCGCCAGCAGCACCGGACAGGACTCACCCCTCCACTTT. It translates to CASSTGQDSPLHF.

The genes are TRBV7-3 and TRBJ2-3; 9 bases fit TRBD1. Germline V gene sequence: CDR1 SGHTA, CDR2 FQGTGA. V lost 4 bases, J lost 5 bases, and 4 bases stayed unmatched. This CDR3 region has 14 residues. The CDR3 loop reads CASSSGQGLDTQYF. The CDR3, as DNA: TGTGCCAGCAGCTCCGGACAGGGGTTAGATACGCAGTATTTT.

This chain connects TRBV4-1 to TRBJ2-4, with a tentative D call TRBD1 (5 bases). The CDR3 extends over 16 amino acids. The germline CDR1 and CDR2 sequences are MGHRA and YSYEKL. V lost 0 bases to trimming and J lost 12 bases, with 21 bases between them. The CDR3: CASSQDMVAGQVSQYF. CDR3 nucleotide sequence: TGCGCCAGCAGCCAAGATATGGTGGCAGGGCAAGTGAGTCAGTACTTC.

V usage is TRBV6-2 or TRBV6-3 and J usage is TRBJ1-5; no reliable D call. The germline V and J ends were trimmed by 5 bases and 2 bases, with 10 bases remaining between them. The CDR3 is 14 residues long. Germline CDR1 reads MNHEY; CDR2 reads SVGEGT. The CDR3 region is CASSPSLGNQPQHF. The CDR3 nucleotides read TGTGCCAGCAGTCCCTCTCTAGGCAATCAGCCCCAGCATTTT.

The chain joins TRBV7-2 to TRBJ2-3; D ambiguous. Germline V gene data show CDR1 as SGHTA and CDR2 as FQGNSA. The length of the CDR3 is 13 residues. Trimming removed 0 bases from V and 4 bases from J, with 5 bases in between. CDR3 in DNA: TGTGCCAGCAGCTTAGCGCAGTCAGATACGCAGTATTTT. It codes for CASSLAQSDTQYF.

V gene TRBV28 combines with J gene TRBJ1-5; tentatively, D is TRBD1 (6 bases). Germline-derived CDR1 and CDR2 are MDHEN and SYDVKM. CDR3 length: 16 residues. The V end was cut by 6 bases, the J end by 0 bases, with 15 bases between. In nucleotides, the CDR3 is TGTGCCAGCAGACGGAAGACAGGTCCTAGCAATCAGCCCCAGCATTTT. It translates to CASRRKTGPSNQPQHF.

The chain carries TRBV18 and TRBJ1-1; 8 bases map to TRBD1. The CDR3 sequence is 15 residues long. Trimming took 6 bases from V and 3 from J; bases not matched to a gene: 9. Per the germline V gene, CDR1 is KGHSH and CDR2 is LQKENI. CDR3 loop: CASSPRRQGYTEAFF. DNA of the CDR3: TGTGCCAGCTCCCCCCGCCGACAGGGGTACACTGAAGCTTTCTTT.

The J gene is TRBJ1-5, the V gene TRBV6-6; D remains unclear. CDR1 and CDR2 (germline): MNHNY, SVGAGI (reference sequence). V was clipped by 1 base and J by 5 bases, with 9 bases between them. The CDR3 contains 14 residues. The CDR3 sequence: CASSYFSVDQPQHF. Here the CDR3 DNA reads TGTGCCAGCAGTTACTTTAGTGTTGATCAGCCCCAGCATTTT.

This CDR3 reads CASSGQLYEGAFF. Written as DNA, the CDR3 is TGTGCCAGCAGTGGGCAGCTGTATGAGGGTGCTTTCTTT. The chain joins TRBV2 to TRBJ1-1, with D hard to call. CDR1 and CDR2 from the germline V gene are SNHLY and FYNNEI. The CDR3 has 13 residues. The V end was cut by 4 bases, the J end by 11 bases, with 17 bases between.

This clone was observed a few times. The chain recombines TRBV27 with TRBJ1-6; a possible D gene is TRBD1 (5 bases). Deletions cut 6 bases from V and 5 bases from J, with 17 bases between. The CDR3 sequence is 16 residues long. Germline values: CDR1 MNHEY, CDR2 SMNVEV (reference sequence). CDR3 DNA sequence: TGTGCCAGCAGGCGTTCGGCGGGGGAGAATAATTCACCCCTCCACTTT. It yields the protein CASRRSAGENNSPLHF.

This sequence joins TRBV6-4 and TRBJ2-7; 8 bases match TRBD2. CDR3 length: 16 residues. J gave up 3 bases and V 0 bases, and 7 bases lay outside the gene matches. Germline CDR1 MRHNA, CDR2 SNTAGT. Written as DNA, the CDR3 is TGTGCCAGCAGTGACTCAGCACGGGGGGGACGCTACGAGCAGTACGTC. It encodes CASSDSARGGRYEQYV.

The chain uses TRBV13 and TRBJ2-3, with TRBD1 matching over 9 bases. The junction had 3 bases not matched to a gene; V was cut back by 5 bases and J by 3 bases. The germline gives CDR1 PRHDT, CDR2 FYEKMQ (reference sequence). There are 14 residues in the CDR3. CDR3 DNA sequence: TGTGCCAGCAGCAAGGACAGGGGAACAGATACGCAGTATTTT. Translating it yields CASSKDRGTDTQYF.

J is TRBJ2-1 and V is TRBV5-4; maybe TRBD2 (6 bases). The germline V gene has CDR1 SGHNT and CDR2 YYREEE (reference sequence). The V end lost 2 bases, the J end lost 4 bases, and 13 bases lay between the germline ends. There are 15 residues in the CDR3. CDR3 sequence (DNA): TGTGCCAGCAGCTTCCCGGGGGATCCTTACAATGAGCAGTTCTTC. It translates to CASSFPGDPYNEQFF.

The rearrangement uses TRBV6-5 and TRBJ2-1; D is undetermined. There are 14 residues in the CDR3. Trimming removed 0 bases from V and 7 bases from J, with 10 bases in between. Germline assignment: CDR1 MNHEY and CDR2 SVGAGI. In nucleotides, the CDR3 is TGTGCCAGCAGTTACTCGGCTGGGCAAAATGAGCAGTTCTTC. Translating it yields CASSYSAGQNEQFF.

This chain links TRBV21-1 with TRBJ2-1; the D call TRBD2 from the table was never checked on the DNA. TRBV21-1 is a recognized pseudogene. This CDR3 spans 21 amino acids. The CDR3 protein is CASSKPLPSGGAKRLFDEQFF. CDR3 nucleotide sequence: TGTGCCAGCAGCAAACCTCTACCTAGCGGGGGGGCAAAACGGTTATTCGATGAGCAGTTCTTC.

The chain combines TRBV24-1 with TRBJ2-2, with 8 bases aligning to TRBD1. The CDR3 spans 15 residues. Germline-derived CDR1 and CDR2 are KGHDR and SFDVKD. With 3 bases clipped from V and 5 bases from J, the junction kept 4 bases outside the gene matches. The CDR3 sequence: CATSDRGQGTGELFF. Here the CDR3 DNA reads TGTGCCACCAGTGATCGCGGACAGGGTACCGGGGAGCTGTTTTTT.

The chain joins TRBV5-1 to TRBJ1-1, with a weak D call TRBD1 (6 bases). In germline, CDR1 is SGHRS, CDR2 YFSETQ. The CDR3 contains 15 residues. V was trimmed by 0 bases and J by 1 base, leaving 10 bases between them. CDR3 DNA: TGCGCCAGCAGCTTGGAGGGCAGGGGGAACACTGAAGCTTTCTTT. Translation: CASSLEGRGNTEAFF.

This CDR3 reads CATSRDPENSPLHF. In DNA form, the CDR3 reads TGTGCCACCAGCAGAGATCCAGAAAATTCACCCCTCCACTTT. This chain connects TRBV15 to TRBJ1-6, with no clear D. V lost 0 bases and J lost 7, with 7 bases in between. There are 14 residues in the CDR3. In germline, CDR1 is LNHNV, CDR2 YYDKDF (reference sequence).

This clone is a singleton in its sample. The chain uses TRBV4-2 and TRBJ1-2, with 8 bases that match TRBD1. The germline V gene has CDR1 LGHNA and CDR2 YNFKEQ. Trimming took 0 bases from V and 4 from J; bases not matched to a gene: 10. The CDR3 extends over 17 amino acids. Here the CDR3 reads CASSQEESGGDPYGYTF. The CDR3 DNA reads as TGTGCCAGCAGCCAAGAAGAGTCAGGGGGCGATCCCTATGGCTACACCTTC.

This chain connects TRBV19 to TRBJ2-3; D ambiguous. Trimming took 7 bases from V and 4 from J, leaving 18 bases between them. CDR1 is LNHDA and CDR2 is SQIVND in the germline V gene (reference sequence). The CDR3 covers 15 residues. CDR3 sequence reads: CASTPSLSVADTQYF. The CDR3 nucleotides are TGTGCCAGTACCCCATCCCTCAGTGTTGCAGATACGCAGTATTTT.

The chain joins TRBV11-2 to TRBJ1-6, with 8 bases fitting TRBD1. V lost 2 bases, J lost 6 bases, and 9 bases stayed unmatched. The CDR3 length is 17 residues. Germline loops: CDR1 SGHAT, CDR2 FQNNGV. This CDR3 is CASSLKGTGFSNSPLHF. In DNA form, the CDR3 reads TGTGCCAGCAGCTTAAAAGGGACAGGTTTTTCTAATTCACCCCTCCACTTT.